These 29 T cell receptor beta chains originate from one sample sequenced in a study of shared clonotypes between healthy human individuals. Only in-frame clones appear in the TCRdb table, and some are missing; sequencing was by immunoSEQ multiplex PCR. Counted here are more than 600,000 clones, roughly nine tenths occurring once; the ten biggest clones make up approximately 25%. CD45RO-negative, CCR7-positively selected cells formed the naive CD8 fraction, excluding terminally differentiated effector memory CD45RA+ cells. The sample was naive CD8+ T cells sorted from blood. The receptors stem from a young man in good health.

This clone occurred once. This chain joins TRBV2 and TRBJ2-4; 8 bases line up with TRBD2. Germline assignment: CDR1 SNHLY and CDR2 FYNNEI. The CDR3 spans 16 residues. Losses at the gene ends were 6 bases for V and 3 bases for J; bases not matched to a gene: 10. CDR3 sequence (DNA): TGTGCCAGCAGGGGGGCCCAGCGGGAGCACAAAAACATTCAGTACTTC. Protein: CASRGAQREHKNIQYF.

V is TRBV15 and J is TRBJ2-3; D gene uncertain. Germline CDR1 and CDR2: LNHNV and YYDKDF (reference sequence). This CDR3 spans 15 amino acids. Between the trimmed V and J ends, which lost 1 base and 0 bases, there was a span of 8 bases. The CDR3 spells CATSRGPPSTDTQYF. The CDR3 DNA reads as TGTGCCACCAGCAGAGGGCCGCCGAGCACAGATACGCAGTATTTT. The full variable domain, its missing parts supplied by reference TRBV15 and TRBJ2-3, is DAMVIQNPRYQVTQFGKPVTLSCSQTLNHNVMYWYQQKSSQAPKLLFHYYDKDFNNEADTPDNFQSRRPNTSFCFLDIRSPGLGDTAMYLCATSRGPPSTDTQYFGPGTRLTVL.

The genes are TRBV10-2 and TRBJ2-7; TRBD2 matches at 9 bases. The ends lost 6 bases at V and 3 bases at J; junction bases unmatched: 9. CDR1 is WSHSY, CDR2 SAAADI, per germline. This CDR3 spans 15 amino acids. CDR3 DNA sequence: TGCGCCAGCAGCCAAGTGGGGACTAGCCTCTACGAGCAGTACTTC. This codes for CASSQVGTSLYEQYF.

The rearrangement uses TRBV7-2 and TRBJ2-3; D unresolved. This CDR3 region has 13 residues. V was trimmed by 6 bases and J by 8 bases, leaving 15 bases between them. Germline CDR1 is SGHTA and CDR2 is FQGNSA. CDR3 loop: CASRSTADPTQYF. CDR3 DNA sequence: TGTGCCAGCAGATCTACTGCGGATCCTACGCAGTATTTT.

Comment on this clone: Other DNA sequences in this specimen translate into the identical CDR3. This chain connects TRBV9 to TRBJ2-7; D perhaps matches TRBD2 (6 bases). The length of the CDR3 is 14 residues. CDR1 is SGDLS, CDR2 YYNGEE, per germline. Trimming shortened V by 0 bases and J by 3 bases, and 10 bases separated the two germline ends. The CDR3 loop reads CASSVGVGSYEQYF. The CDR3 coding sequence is TGTGCCAGCAGCGTAGGTGTCGGGAGCTACGAGCAGTACTTC.

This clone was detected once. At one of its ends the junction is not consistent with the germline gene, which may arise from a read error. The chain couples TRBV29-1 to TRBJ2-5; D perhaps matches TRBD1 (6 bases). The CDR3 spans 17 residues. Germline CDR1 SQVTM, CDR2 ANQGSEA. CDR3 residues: CSGEAYRDLWGQETQYF. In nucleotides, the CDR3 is TGCAGCGGTGAAGCGTACAGGGACCTATGGGGCCAAGAGACCCAGTACTTC.

The CDR3 loop is CASSVGTSAHNEQFF. Here the CDR3 DNA reads TGTGCCAGCAGTGTCGGGACTAGCGCCCACAATGAGCAGTTCTTC. The chain recombines TRBV27 with TRBJ2-1; 10 bases match TRBD2. Germline CDR1 is MNHEY and CDR2 is SMNVEV (reference sequence). J lost 5 bases, V lost 5 bases, and 6 bases had no gene match. The CDR3 consists of 15 residues.

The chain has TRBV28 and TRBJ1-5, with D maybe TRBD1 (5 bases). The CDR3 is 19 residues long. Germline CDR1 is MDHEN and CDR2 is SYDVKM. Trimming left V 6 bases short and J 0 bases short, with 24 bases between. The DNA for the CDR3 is TGTGCCAGCAGCCTGGGGGACTGGGGCATGGGAGATAGCAATCAGCCCCAGCATTTT. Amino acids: CASSLGDWGMGDSNQPQHF.

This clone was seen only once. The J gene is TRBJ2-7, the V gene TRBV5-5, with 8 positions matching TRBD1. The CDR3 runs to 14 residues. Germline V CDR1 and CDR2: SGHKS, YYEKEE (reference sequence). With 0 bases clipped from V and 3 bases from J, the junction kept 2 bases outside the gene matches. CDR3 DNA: TGTGCCAGCAGCTTGGCAGGGGGCGGCTACGAGCAGTACTTC. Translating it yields CASSLAGGGYEQYF.

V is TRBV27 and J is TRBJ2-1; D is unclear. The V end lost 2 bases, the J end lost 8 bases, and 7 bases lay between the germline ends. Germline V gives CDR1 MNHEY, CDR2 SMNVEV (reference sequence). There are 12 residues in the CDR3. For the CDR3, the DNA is TGTGCCAGCAGTTTAACCGAGGATGAGCAGTTCTTC. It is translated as CASSLTEDEQFF.

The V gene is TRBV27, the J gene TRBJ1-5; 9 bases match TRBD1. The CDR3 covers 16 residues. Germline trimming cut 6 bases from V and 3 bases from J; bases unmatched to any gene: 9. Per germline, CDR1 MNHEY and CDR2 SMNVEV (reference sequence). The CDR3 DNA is TGTGCCAGCAGCCGGGACAGGGAAGGGGTCAATCAGCCCCAGCATTTT. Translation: CASSRDREGVNQPQHF.

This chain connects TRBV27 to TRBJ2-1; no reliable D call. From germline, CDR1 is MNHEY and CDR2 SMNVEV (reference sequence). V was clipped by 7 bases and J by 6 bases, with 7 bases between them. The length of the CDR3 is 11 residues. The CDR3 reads CASMRSNEQFF. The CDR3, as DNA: TGTGCCAGCATGAGGTCCAATGAGCAGTTCTTC.

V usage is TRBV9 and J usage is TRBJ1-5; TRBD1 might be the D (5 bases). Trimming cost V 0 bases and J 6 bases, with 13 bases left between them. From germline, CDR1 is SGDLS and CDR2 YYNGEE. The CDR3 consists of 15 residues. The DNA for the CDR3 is TGTGCCAGCAGCGTAGATGACAGACGTCGTCAGCCCCAGCATTTT. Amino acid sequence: CASSVDDRRRQPQHF.

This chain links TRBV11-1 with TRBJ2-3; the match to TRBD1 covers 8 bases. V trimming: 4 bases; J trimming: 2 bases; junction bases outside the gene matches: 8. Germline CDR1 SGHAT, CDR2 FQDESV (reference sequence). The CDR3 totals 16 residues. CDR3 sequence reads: CASSWSDRGYTDTQYF. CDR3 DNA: TGTGCCAGCAGCTGGAGCGACAGGGGATACACAGATACGCAGTATTTT.

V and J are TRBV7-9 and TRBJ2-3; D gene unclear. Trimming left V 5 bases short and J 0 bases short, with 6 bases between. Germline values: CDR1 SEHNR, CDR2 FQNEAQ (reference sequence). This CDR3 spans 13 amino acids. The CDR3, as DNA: TGTGCCAGCAGCGATCCTAGCACAGATACGCAGTATTTT. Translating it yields CASSDPSTDTQYF.

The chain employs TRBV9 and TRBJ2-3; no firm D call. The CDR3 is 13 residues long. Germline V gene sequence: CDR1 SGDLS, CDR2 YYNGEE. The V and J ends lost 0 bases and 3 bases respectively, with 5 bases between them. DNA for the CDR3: TGTGCCAGCAGCGTAGATGGGACAGATACGCAGTATTTT. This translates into CASSVDGTDTQYF.

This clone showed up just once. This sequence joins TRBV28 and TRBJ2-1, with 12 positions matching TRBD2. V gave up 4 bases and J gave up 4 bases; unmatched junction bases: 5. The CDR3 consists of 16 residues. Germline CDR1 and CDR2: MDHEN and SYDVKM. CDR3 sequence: CASSSRTSGKYNEQFF. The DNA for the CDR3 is TGTGCCAGCAGTTCCCGGACTAGCGGGAAGTACAATGAGCAGTTCTTC. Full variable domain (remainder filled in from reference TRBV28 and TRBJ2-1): DVKVTQSSRYLVKRTGEKVFLECVQDMDHENMFWYRQDPGLGLRLIYFSYDVKMKEKGDIPEGYSVSREKKERFSLILESASTNQTSMYLCASSSRTSGKYNEQFFGPGTRLTVL.

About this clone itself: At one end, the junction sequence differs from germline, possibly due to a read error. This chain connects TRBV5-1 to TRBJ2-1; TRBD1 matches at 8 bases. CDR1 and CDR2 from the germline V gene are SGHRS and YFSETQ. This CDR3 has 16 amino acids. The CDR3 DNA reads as TGCGCCAGCACCTTGACAGGGGCTTCTTCCTACAATGAGCAGTTCTTC. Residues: CASTLTGASSYNEQFF.

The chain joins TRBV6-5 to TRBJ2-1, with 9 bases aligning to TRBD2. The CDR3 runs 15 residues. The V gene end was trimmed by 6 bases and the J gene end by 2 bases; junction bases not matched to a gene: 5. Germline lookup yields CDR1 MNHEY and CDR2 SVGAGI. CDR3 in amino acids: CASRTRLAAYNEQFF. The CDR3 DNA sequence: TGTGCCAGCAGGACGAGACTAGCGGCCTACAATGAGCAGTTCTTC.

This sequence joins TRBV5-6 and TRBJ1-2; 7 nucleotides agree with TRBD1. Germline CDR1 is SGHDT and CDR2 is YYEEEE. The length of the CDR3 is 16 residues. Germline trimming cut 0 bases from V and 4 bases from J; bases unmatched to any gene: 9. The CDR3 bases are TGTGCCAGCAGCTTGGCTCTGATAGGGGGCGTCTATGGCTACACCTTC. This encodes CASSLALIGGVYGYTF.

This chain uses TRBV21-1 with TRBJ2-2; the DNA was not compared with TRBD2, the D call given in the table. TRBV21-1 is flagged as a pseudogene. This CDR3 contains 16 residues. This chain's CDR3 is CASSKVASGDTGELFF. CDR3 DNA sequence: TGTGCCAGCAGCAAAGTGGCTAGCGGCGACACCGGGGAGCTGTTTTTT.

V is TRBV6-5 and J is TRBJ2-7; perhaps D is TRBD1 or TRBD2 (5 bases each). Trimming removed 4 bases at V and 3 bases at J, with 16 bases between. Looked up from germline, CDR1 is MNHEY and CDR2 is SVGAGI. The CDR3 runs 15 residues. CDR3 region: CASSLIEGTFYEQYF. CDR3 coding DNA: TGTGCCAGCAGTTTGATCGAGGGGACCTTCTACGAGCAGTACTTC.

The CDR3 DNA sequence: TGTGCCAGCAGCAGAAGACTAGCGGGAGATGAGCAGTTCTTC. Translated, it gives CASSRRLAGDEQFF. The chain carries TRBV5-5 and TRBJ2-1, with 12 nucleotides matching TRBD2. Unmatched junction bases numbered 4, after V lost 4 bases and J lost 8 bases. CDR1 and CDR2 (germline): SGHKS, YYEKEE (reference sequence). The CDR3 extends over 14 amino acids.

The CDR3: CASSSRGSETDTQYF. CDR3 DNA: TGCGCCAGCAGCTCCCGTGGTAGCGAGACAGATACGCAGTATTTT. The chain recombines TRBV5-1 with TRBJ2-3, with a weak D call TRBD2 (5 bases). The CDR3 is 15 residues long. V was pared by 3 bases and J by 3 bases, with 14 bases between. Germline CDR1 and CDR2: SGHRS and YFSETQ.

For the CDR3, the DNA is TGTGCCAGCACCCGAGGGGGGGTGTCCTACGAGCAGTACTTC. Its protein product is CASTRGGVSYEQYF. This chain joins TRBV2 and TRBJ2-7; tentative D call: TRBD2 (7 bases). The V gene lost 7 bases and the J gene lost 1 base, with 14 bases spanning the gap. The germline V gene encodes CDR1 SNHLY and CDR2 FYNNEI. The CDR3 has 14 residues.

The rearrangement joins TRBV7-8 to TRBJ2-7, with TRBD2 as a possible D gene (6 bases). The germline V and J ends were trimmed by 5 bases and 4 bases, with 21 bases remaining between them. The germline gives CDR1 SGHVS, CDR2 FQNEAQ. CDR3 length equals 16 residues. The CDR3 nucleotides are TGTGCCAGCAGCCGAAATCCGGGACTCGAGGGGTACGAGCAGTACTTC. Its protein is CASSRNPGLEGYEQYF. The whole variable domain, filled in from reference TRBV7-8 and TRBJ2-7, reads GAGVSQSPRYKVAKRGQDVALRCDPISGHVSLFWYQQALGQGPEFLTYFQNEAQLDKSGLPSDRFFAERPEGSVSTLKIQRTQQEDSAVYLCASSRNPGLEGYEQYFGPGTRLTVT.

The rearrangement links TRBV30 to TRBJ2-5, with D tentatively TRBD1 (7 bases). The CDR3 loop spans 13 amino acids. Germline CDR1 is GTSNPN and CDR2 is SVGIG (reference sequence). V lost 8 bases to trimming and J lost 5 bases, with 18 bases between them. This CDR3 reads CARTEPGGETQYF. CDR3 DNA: TGTGCCCGGACCGAGCCAGGGGGGGAGACCCAGTACTTC.

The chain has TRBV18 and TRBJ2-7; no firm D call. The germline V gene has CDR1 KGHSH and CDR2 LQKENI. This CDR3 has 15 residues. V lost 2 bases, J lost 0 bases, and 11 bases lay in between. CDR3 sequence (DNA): TGTGCCAGCTCACCAGAAAGCGCCGGCTCCTACGAGCAGTACTTC. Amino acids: CASSPESAGSYEQYF.

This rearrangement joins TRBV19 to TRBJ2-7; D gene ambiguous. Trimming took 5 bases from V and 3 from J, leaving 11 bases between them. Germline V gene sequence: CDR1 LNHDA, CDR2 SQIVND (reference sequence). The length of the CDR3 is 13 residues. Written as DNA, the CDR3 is TGTGCCAGTAGTCATACTGCCGACTACGAGCAGTACTTC. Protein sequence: CASSHTADYEQYF.